This TCR beta chain originates from a study of cytomegalovirus exposure and HLA in healthy donors. Study observations and caveats: Reports indicated that the classifier achieved high specificity and sensitivity in diagnosing cytomegalovirus status. Later work found that TCR association rates differed between HLA loci; DRB1 had the most and HLA-C the fewest.

A remark on this clone: Its antigen is not known.

It was with 60 Vbeta and 13 Jbeta primers that the PCR ran. Using immunoSEQ multiplex PCR, the repertoire was profiled, and TCRdb retains in-frame clones only, with some absent. The table lists roughly 97,000 clones, 9.4% of them singletons, with approximately 5.1% in the top ten. Specimen: PBMCs. The TCR was taken from a man aged 50 to 59 in good health and CMV-seropositive.

The CDR3 is CASSESRLAGDYNEQFF. The CDR3 region has the DNA TGCGCCAGCAGTGAGTCGCGTCTAGCGGGAGACTACAATGAGCAGTTCTTC. The chain has TRBV10-1 and TRBJ2-1, with 10 nucleotides matching TRBD2. J was trimmed by 3 bases and V by 0 bases; bases with no gene match: 5. This CDR3 has 17 amino acids. CDR1 WNHNN and CDR2 SYGVQD come from the germline V gene (reference sequence).